This TCR beta chain was retrieved from a study of T cells after yellow fever vaccination. Study-level background: Libraries from low-cell-number fractions were prepared with the SMART-Seq v4 Ultra Low Input RNA kit. Findings and limits, study-wide: Reappearance after the booster was seen for most primary-vaccination clones, at 95% to 97% CD4 and 70% to 90% CD8. Weaker overall, the secondary response nonetheless peaked faster (day 5 versus 15).

This clonotype appeared many times. What it binds is unknown. Germline CDR1 is SGHTA and CDR2 is FQGNSA. This CDR3 is 13 amino acids long. V was clipped by 5 bases and J by 7 bases, with 14 bases between them. 5'RACE template switching generated TCR cDNA, adding a universal primer site and UMIs. TCRdb itself ran the 5' RACE reads through MiXCR, one entry per CDR3 protein. The profile covers a few hundred thousand distinct CDR3 sequences, with approximately 4% appearing a single time and just under 20% taken by the ten largest. Here the sequenced sample was PBMCs, taken 15 days after the yellow fever booster vaccination. The clonotype was recovered from a man aged 18-30 years who received the YFV17D yellow fever vaccine. V gene TRBV7-2 combines with J gene TRBJ1-1; D is unresolved. The CDR3 spells CASSPQRRIEAFF. The CDR3 DNA sequence: TGTGCCAGCAGCCCGCAGCGACGTATTGAAGCTTTCTTT.